This T cell receptor beta chain emerged from a study of graft-versus-host responses after intestinal transplantation. Study-wide points: Recipient-marrow GvH clones were detected, some having first appeared in ileum or blood.

Sequenced by immunoSEQ multiplex PCR; TCRdb stores in-frame clones only, minus some. The sample gives around 90,000 clones, approximately 92% of which show up once; roughly 0.31% is in the top ten. In regard to this clone: Its specificity is not known.

The receptor comes from a human donor who received an intestinal transplant. Specimen: unstimulated CD4+ T cells sorted from spleen or lymph node cells, collected before intestinal transplant.

For the CDR3, the DNA is TGTGCCAGCAGTCCCACGGGAGAGCAAAGCTACGAGCAGTACTTC. This gives the protein CASSPTGEQSYEQYF. The V call is TRBV28, the J call TRBJ2-7; tentative D call: TRBD2 (6 bases). V was clipped by 5 bases and J by 3 bases, with 17 bases between them. Germline CDR1 MDHEN, CDR2 SYDVKM. There are 15 residues in the CDR3.